The table lists the clone carrying this T cell receptor beta chain with many counts. Antigen specificity is unknown. The library had UMIs added by 3' ligation of an oligonucleotide to TCR cDNA. Input was roughly 1 to 1000 ng of DNase-treated total RNA without cell sorting. Four PCR rounds used nested alpha and beta constant region primers plus the SP2 primer. Blood and skin TCR RNA was reverse transcribed with alpha and beta constant primers. TCRdb fed the 5' RACE reads into MiXCR, producing one record per CDR3 protein. This table holds 30,000 to 40,000 distinct CDR3 sequences, over 15% found once. V was clipped by 3 bases and J by 5 bases; unmatched bases: 3. The CDR3 contains 15 residues. Germline-derived CDR1 and CDR2 are SQVTM and ANQGSEA. These data originate in a study of naive and memory T cell subsets. Study-wide results and caveats: TCR transcript changes with activation or differentiation may affect this RNA method.

The rearrangement links TRBV29-1 to TRBJ2-1; 14 nucleotides align to TRBD2. The TCR comes from a female donor in good health. The CDR3 nucleotides read TGCAGCGTTGAGGGGACTAGCGGGGGTCACAATGAGCAGTTCTTC. Protein product: CSVEGTSGGHNEQFF.